Detailed here is one T cell receptor beta chain. The data belong to a study of follicular helper T cells after annual influenza vaccination. The time point is: 2013-2014 season, 7 days after vaccination. Clones were sequenced by immunoSEQ multiplex PCR, and TCRdb holds only the in-frame ones, with some missing. The sample yields 9,500 to 10,000 clones, 80% to 85% seen once. The sequences come from CXCR5- memory CD4+ T cells sorted from blood, collected 7 days after influenza vaccination. This receptor was identified in an adult who received the influenza vaccine.

The CDR3 DNA reads TGCGCCAGCAGCCAAGATTCTTCGACAGTACACTCTGGGGCCAACGTCCTGACTTTC. It encodes CASSQDSSTVHSGANVLTF. V gene TRBV4-3 combines with J gene TRBJ2-6; a possible D gene is TRBD1 (5 bases). The CDR3 runs to 19 residues. V lost 0 bases and J lost 0, with 15 bases in between. Germline assignment: CDR1 LGHNA and CDR2 YSLEER.